This T cell receptor (beta chain) was found in a study of neurological immune-mediated disorders. TCRdb itself ran the 5' RACE reads through MiXCR, one entry per CDR3 protein. The sample records roughly 36,000 distinct CDR3 sequences, 7% to 8.5% being singletons. This clonotype was detected only a few times. Sorted libraries drew on approximately 940,000 CD4+ or CD8+ T cells. This CDR3 is built from 13 residues. Germline V gives CDR1 LGHNA, CDR2 YNFKEQ. The V end was cut by 1 base, the J end by 7 bases, with 9 bases between. Source material: CD4+ T cells from blood. The receptor comes from a man in his fifties or sixties in good health. The chain couples TRBV4-2 to TRBJ2-3; D gene ambiguous. DNA for the CDR3: TGTGCCAGCAGCCAAGTTAGTTTCAATACGCAGTATTTT. This gives the protein CASSQVSFNTQYF.